One and the same sample provided the 27 T cell receptor beta chains below, sequenced in a study of blood T cell repertoires in COVID-19. The assay was immunoSEQ multiplex PCR, and TCRdb's table has in-frame clones only and misses some. Among 200,000 to 300,000 clones listed, 85% to 90% were seen once. Material: peripheral blood. The receptors come from a woman aged 35 to 49 with acute or convalescent COVID-19.

The rearrangement joins TRBV7-2 to TRBJ1-5, with D maybe TRBD1 (6 bases). V was clipped by 2 bases and J by 0 bases, with 20 bases between them. Germline CDR1 reads SGHTA; CDR2 reads FQGNSA. The CDR3 contains 19 residues. The DNA for the CDR3 is TGTGCCAGCAGCTTAAATAGGTTGCGGACAGAATATAGCAATCAGCCCCAGCATTTT. As protein: CASSLNRLRTEYSNQPQHF.

This chain connects TRBV19 to TRBJ1-2; 7 positions match TRBD1. V was clipped by 8 bases and J by 5 bases; unmatched bases: 11. Germline assignment: CDR1 LNHDA and CDR2 SQIVND (reference sequence). CDR3 size: 14 residues. The DNA of the CDR3 is TGTGCCAGTCATCGTAGGGACAGAGATTATGGCTACACCTTC. Its protein product is CASHRRDRDYGYTF.

This clone was seen once. The chain employs TRBV19 and TRBJ1-1, with no clear D. The CDR3 contains 11 residues. V was cut by 6 bases and J by 7 bases, with 9 bases left in between. The germline gives CDR1 LNHDA, CDR2 SQIVND (reference sequence). Here the CDR3 DNA reads TGTGCCAGTAGAAACCGGTTTGAAGCTTTCTTT. Translation: CASRNRFEAFF. Supplemented by reference TRBV19 and TRBJ1-1, the full variable domain reads DGGITQSPKYLFRKEGQNVTLSCEQNLNHDAMYWYRQDPGQGLRLIYYSQIVNDFQKGDIAEGYSVSREKKESFPLTVTSAQKNPTAFYLCASRNRFEAFFGQGTRLTVV.

The V call is TRBV4-1, the J call TRBJ2-3; 7 bases match TRBD1. The CDR3 covers 17 residues. The V segment lost 4 bases and the J segment 2 bases; nucleotides outside the gene matches: 12. Germline lookup yields CDR1 MGHRA and CDR2 YSYEKL. CDR3 nucleotides: TGCGCCAGCAGCCTGCGATACAGGGGAGATATCACAGATACGCAGTATTTT. Protein: CASSLRYRGDITDTQYF.

The chain is built from TRBV5-6 and TRBJ1-6, with 8 nucleotides matching TRBD1. The CDR3 sequence is 15 residues long. The V gene end was trimmed by 3 bases and the J gene end by 7 bases; junction bases not matched to a gene: 6. Germline V gene sequence: CDR1 SGHDT, CDR2 YYEEEE. CDR3 protein: CASSSVDRVNSPLHF. In DNA, the CDR3 is TGTGCCAGCAGCTCCGTGGACAGGGTAAATTCACCCCTCCACTTT.

A single count supports this clone. This chain uses TRBV4-1 with TRBJ1-3, with no clear D. Germline lookup yields CDR1 MGHRA and CDR2 YSYEKL. This CDR3 comprises 14 residues. V was pared by 0 bases and J by 4 bases, with 7 bases between. This CDR3 is CASSQDGAGNTIYF. In DNA form, the CDR3 reads TGCGCCAGCAGCCAAGATGGAGCGGGAAACACCATATATTTT.

This chain joins TRBV9 and TRBJ2-2; TRBD2 matches at 14 bases. CDR1 and CDR2 (germline): SGDLS, YYNGEE. J lost 7 bases, V lost 4 bases, and 6 bases had no gene match. CDR3 size: 16 residues. CDR3 nucleotide sequence: TGTGCCAGCAGCCCGACTAGCGGGGGGGCCGGCGGGGAGCTGTTTTTT. Its protein is CASSPTSGGAGGELFF.

This chain connects TRBV6-5 to TRBJ1-6; 7 bases fit TRBD1. J gave up 7 bases and V 6 bases, and 6 bases lay outside the gene matches. Per the germline V gene, CDR1 is MNHEY and CDR2 is SVGAGI. The CDR3 is 14 amino acids. The CDR3 reads CASRTDRRNSPLHF. DNA for the CDR3: TGTGCCAGCAGGACGGACAGGCGGAATTCACCCCTCCACTTT.

The rearrangement uses TRBV5-4 and TRBJ2-3, with 9 bases fitting TRBD2. Germline CDR1 reads SGHNT; CDR2 reads YYREEE (reference sequence). The junction had 10 bases not matched to a gene; V was cut back by 0 bases and J by 2 bases. The length of the CDR3 is 18 residues. The CDR3 DNA is TGTGCCAGCAGCTTGGTGTTAAATAGCGGGGGTATCACAGATACGCAGTATTTT. Its translation is CASSLVLNSGGITDTQYF.

The chain uses TRBV30 and TRBJ2-1, with TRBD1 identical over 7 bases. From germline, CDR1 is GTSNPN and CDR2 SVGIG (reference sequence). This CDR3 has 13 residues. The ends lost 2 bases at V and 4 bases at J; junction bases unmatched: 2. CDR3 residues: CAWSPDRYNEQFF. The CDR3 DNA reads TGTGCCTGGAGTCCGGACAGGTACAATGAGCAGTTCTTC.

This chain uses TRBV10-3 with TRBJ1-2; 8 bases line up with TRBD1. Germline assignment: CDR1 ENHRY and CDR2 SYGVKD. The V segment lost 7 bases and the J segment 3 bases; nucleotides outside the gene matches: 7. This CDR3 has 14 residues. The CDR3 nucleotides are TGTGCCATCATAGGACAGGGATCTTACTATGGCTACACCTTC. It translates to CAIIGQGSYYGYTF.

This chain connects TRBV11-2 to TRBJ1-4, with a tentative D call TRBD1 (5 bases). This CDR3 comprises 16 residues. CDR1 SGHAT and CDR2 FQNNGV come from the germline V gene. Trimming took 6 bases from V and 2 from J, leaving 16 bases between them. For the CDR3, the DNA is TGTGCCAGCAGGAATGTTTTTGGGGCCACTAATGAAAAACTGTTTTTT. This sequence encodes CASRNVFGATNEKLFF.

Points on this clone: This sample includes further DNA sequences coding for the same CDR3. The gene calls are TRBV27 and TRBJ2-2; D is undetermined. V lost 3 bases, J lost 3 bases, and 11 bases lay in between. This CDR3 has 15 amino acids. Germline CDR1 reads MNHEY; CDR2 reads SMNVEV (reference sequence). The CDR3 spells CASSLRGRDTGELFF. CDR3 nucleotide sequence: TGTGCCAGCAGTTTGCGCGGTCGAGACACCGGGGAGCTGTTTTTT.

The chain links TRBV5-6 to TRBJ1-2; 8 bases align to TRBD1. J lost 4 bases, V lost 4 bases, and 9 bases had no gene match. Germline V CDR1 and CDR2: SGHDT, YYEEEE. CDR3 length: 15 residues. DNA for the CDR3: TGTGCCAGCAGCCGACGACAGGGGTTGATCTATGGCTACACCTTC. Its translation: CASSRRQGLIYGYTF.

This clone was counted only a few times. This rearrangement joins TRBV28 to TRBJ1-1; TRBD1 aligns across 7 bases. There are 12 residues in the CDR3. The V gene end was trimmed by 6 bases and the J gene end by 8 bases; junction bases not matched to a gene: 6. Germline-derived CDR1 and CDR2 are MDHEN and SYDVKM. CDR3 sequence reads: CASRDRLAEAFF. CDR3 nucleotide sequence: TGTGCCAGCAGGGACAGGTTAGCCGAAGCTTTCTTT.

J is TRBJ2-5 and V is TRBV6-5; 8 bases match TRBD2. The V gene's germline CDR1 is MNHEY and CDR2 SVGAGI. The CDR3 has 13 residues. V dropped 6 bases and J dropped 5; count of bases not matched to a gene: 5. CDR3 residues: CASRRTGGETQYF. For the CDR3, the DNA is TGTGCCAGCAGAAGAACGGGGGGGGAGACCCAGTACTTC.

The chain links TRBV9 to TRBJ1-4, with 7 bases fitting TRBD1. The CDR3 has 17 residues. Looked up from germline, CDR1 is SGDLS and CDR2 is YYNGEE. The V gene end was trimmed by 0 bases and the J gene end by 2 bases; junction bases not matched to a gene: 7. CDR3 amino acids: CASSVDAGGLTNEKLFF. The CDR3 nucleotides read TGTGCCAGCAGCGTAGATGCAGGGGGATTGACTAATGAAAAACTGTTTTTT.

This sequence joins TRBV19 and TRBJ1-5, with 8 bases that match TRBD1. This CDR3 has 14 residues. V trimming: 5 bases; J trimming: 6 bases; junction bases outside the gene matches: 6. Germline-derived CDR1 and CDR2 are LNHDA and SQIVND (reference sequence). CDR3 sequence reads: CASSPDRGSQPQHF. DNA for the CDR3: TGTGCCAGTAGTCCAGACAGGGGTAGTCAGCCCCAGCATTTT.

The V and J genes are TRBV20-1 and TRBJ1-5; 9 positions match TRBD1. The CDR3 is 15 amino acids. Per germline, CDR1 DFQATT and CDR2 SNEGSKA (reference sequence). V dropped 3 bases and J dropped 9; count of bases not matched to a gene: 12. The CDR3: CSASGGDRAFRPQHF. Here the CDR3 DNA reads TGCAGTGCTAGTGGGGGGGACAGGGCCTTTAGGCCCCAGCATTTT.

This clone was detected only a few times. The gene calls are TRBV11-2 and TRBJ1-1; possibly TRBD1 for D (5 bases). The CDR3 is 19 residues long. The germline V gene encodes CDR1 SGHAT and CDR2 FQNNGV. The V and J ends lost 5 bases and 8 bases respectively, with 33 bases between them. CDR3 region: CASSKRIGGWGATTLEAFF. CDR3 DNA sequence: TGTGCCAGCAGCAAAAGGATTGGTGGCTGGGGCGCTACTACATTAGAAGCTTTCTTT.

The CDR3 DNA reads TGTGCCAGCAGCCAAGGGCCGGGATATGGCTACACCTTC. Translating gives CASSQGPGYGYTF. The chain joins TRBV3-1 (or the pseudogene TRBV3-2) to TRBJ1-2; D is unclear. The CDR3 sequence is 13 residues long. Trimming pared 1 base from V and 5 bases from J, leaving 8 bases between. Germline V gives CDR1 LGHDT, CDR2 YNNKEL (reference sequence).

This chain joins TRBV3-1 (or the pseudogene TRBV3-2) and TRBJ2-3, with D maybe TRBD2 (6 bases). Germline V gene lookup returns CDR1 LGHDT and CDR2 YNNKEL (reference sequence). The V and J ends lost 2 bases and 0 bases respectively, with 12 bases between them. The CDR3 sequence is 16 residues long. The CDR3 region has the DNA TGTGCCAGCAGCCAATCGGGACTTTCTAGCACAGATACGCAGTATTTT. It encodes CASSQSGLSSTDTQYF.

The chain combines TRBV19 with TRBJ1-2, with 7 bases aligning to TRBD1. The germline gives CDR1 LNHDA, CDR2 SQIVND (reference sequence). This CDR3 spans 13 amino acids. Trimming removed 5 bases from V and 4 bases from J; junction bases left unmatched: 4. The CDR3 DNA is TGTGCCAGTAGTGTACAGGGGAGCTATGGCTACACCTTC. This codes for CASSVQGSYGYTF. The complete variable domain, with remaining parts taken from reference TRBV19 and TRBJ1-2, reads DGGITQSPKYLFRKEGQNVTLSCEQNLNHDAMYWYRQDPGQGLRLIYYSQIVNDFQKGDIAEGYSVSREKKESFPLTVTSAQKNPTAFYLCASSVQGSYGYTFGSGTRLTVV.

The rearrangement links TRBV10-3 to TRBJ1-6; D is uncertain. V lost 3 bases to trimming and J lost 0 bases, with 12 bases between them. The CDR3 is 17 amino acids. The germline V gene has CDR1 ENHRY and CDR2 SYGVKD. The CDR3: CAISDRPVNSYNSPLHF. For the CDR3, the DNA is TGTGCCATCAGTGACAGGCCCGTTAACTCCTATAATTCACCCCTCCACTTT.

This rearrangement joins TRBV10-3 to TRBJ2-3, with D maybe TRBD1 (6 bases). V gave up 6 bases and J gave up 1 base, with 11 bases separating them. Germline-derived CDR1 and CDR2 are ENHRY and SYGVKD. CDR3 length: 14 amino acids. The CDR3 DNA follows: TGTGCCATCAGGCATGGGGGCGGCACAGATACGCAGTATTTT. It specifies CAIRHGGGTDTQYF.

This chain joins TRBV5-1 and TRBJ1-2, with 9 bases fitting TRBD1. With V trimmed by 6 bases and J by 8 bases, 5 bases remained unmatched. The length of the CDR3 is 12 residues. Germline assignment: CDR1 SGHRS and CDR2 YFSETQ. CDR3 in DNA: TGCGCCAGCACCTCGACAGGGGGAGGCTACACCTTC. Encoded protein: CASTSTGGGYTF.

The chain has TRBV27 and TRBJ1-5, with D hard to call. This CDR3 spans 16 amino acids. Germline loops: CDR1 MNHEY, CDR2 SMNVEV (reference sequence). Trimming removed 9 bases at V and 2 bases at J, with 20 bases between. CDR3 amino acids: CASPTRLEGGNQPQHF. CDR3 coding DNA: TGTGCCAGTCCGACCAGGCTTGAGGGTGGCAATCAGCCCCAGCATTTT.